Described below is a single T cell receptor beta chain sequence and its context. This entry comes from a study of monozygotic twins with inflammatory bowel disease. This CDR3 spans 16 amino acids. Germline V CDR1 and CDR2: SGHDT, YYEEEE. TCRdb reprocessed the 5' RACE reads, with one entry per CDR3 protein and no DNA. Its listing shows 420,000 or so distinct CDR3 sequences. Source material: blood. The chain has TRBV5-6 and TRBJ1-4; the TCRdb D gene call, TRBD1, has no DNA to confirm it. This TCR came from a human donor with ulcerative colitis or Crohn's disease, or a healthy co-twin of an affected twin (not recorded which). This chain's CDR3 is CASSRGQAATNEKLFF.